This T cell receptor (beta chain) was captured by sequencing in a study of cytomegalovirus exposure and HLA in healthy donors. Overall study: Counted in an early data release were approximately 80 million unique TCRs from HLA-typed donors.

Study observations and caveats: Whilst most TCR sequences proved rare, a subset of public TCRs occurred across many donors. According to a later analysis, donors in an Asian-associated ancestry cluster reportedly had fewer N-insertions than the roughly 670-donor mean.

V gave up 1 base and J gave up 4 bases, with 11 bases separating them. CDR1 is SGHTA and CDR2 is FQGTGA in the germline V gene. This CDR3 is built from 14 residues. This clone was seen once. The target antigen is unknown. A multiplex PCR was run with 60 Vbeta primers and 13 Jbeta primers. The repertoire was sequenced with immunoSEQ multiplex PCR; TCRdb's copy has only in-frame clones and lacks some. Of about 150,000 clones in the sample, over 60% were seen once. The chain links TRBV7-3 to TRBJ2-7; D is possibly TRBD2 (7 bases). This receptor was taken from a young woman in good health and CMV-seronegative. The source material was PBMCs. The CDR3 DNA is TGTGCCAGCAGCTTAATGGGAGGGGGGTACGAGCAGTACTTC. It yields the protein CASSLMGGGYEQYF.